This T cell receptor (beta chain) emerged from a study of PD-L1 blockade in urothelial cancer. Overall study context: Patients arrived having already received 0 to 3 prior chemotherapy regimens. Analyzed time points were 3 weeks (second dose) and 6 weeks after therapy began.

TCRdb's copy holds only in-frame clones and misses some; the assay was immunoSEQ multiplex PCR. The repertoire holds fewer than 65,000 clones, with under 90% as singletons. Time point given: pretreatment peripheral blood. CDR3 length equals 13 residues. Per the germline V gene, CDR1 is SGDLS and CDR2 is YYNGEE. Unmatched junction bases numbered 1, after V lost 0 bases and J lost 5 bases. The specimen was PBMCs, collected around atezolizumab (anti-PD-L1) treatment. The receptor comes from a man aged 70 or older with urothelial cancer. This chain links TRBV9 with TRBJ2-5, with TRBD2 matching over 7 bases. This chain's CDR3 is CASSVGSGETQYF. In DNA form, the CDR3 reads TGTGCCAGCAGCGTAGGTAGCGGGGAGACCCAGTACTTC.